The 11 T cell receptor beta chains presented below share a single source sample, sequenced in a study of cytomegalovirus exposure and HLA in healthy donors. The PCR made use of 60 Vbeta and 13 Jbeta primers. Sequencing used immunoSEQ multiplex PCR; TCRdb keeps in-frame clones, though not all of them. This repertoire shows roughly 120,000 clones, 77% found once; its top ten account for less than 4%. The sequencing input was PBMCs. The receptor set was obtained from a human donor in good health.

The chain links TRBV2 to TRBJ2-4, with 7 nucleotides matching TRBD1. Germline lookup yields CDR1 SNHLY and CDR2 FYNNEI. This CDR3 has 15 amino acids. V trimming: 2 bases; J trimming: 7 bases; junction bases outside the gene matches: 8. CDR3 sequence reads: CASSELDRVANIQYF. CDR3 nucleotides: TGTGCCAGCAGTGAACTAGACAGGGTTGCGAACATTCAGTACTTC. Complete variable domain (other parts from reference TRBV2 and TRBJ2-4): EPEVTQTPSHQVTQMGQEVILRCVPISNHLYFYWYRQILGQKVEFLVSFYNNEISEKSEIFDDQFSVERPDGSNFTLKIRSTKLEDSAMYFCASSELDRVANIQYFGAGTRLSVL.

This clone has only one observation. This rearrangement joins TRBV7-9 to TRBJ2-2; D possibly corresponds to TRBD2 (5 bases). Germline V gene sequence: CDR1 SEHNR, CDR2 FQNEAQ (reference sequence). The CDR3 is made up of 15 amino acids. Trimming stripped 1 base from V and 1 base from J, with 7 bases between. In DNA form, the CDR3 reads TGTGCCAGCAGCTTAGGTGGAGGGAACACCGGGGAGCTGTTTTTT. Translating it yields CASSLGGGNTGELFF.

The CDR3 bases are TGCAGCGTGGTTGGGGCGGAGTGGACTAGCGGGGGCTACGAGCAGTACTTC. It encodes CSVVGAEWTSGGYEQYF. V and J are TRBV29-1 and TRBJ2-5, with 13 positions matching TRBD2. The last part of the DNA fits TRBJ2-7 better; the J call may be wrong. The germline CDR1 and CDR2 sequences are SQVTM and ANQGSEA. The CDR3 is 17 residues long.

The rearrangement links TRBV5-1 to TRBJ2-1; 11 positions agree with TRBD2. With 3 bases clipped from V and 2 bases from J, the junction kept 1 base outside the gene matches. Germline V gene lookup returns CDR1 SGHRS and CDR2 YFSETQ. The CDR3 runs 15 residues. CDR3 loop: CASSSGLAAYNEQFF. CDR3 bases: TGCGCCAGCAGCTCGGGACTAGCGGCCTACAATGAGCAGTTCTTC. The complete variable domain, with remaining parts taken from reference TRBV5-1 and TRBJ2-1, reads KAGVTQTPRYLIKTRGQQVTLSCSPISGHRSVSWYQQTPGQGLQFLFEYFSETQRNKGNFPGRFSGRQFSNSRSEMNVSTLELGDSALYLCASSSGLAAYNEQFFGPGTRLTVL.

This clone has only a few counts. J is TRBJ2-1 and V is TRBV7-9, with 12 bases fitting TRBD2. The V and J ends lost 5 bases and 4 bases, in that order; junction bases with no gene match: 12. CDR3 size: 18 residues. CDR1 is SEHNR and CDR2 is FQNEAQ in the germline V gene (reference sequence). The DNA of the CDR3 is TGTGCCAGCAGCCATCCACTAGCGGGAGGCCGAGAATACAATGAGCAGTTCTTC. It encodes CASSHPLAGGREYNEQFF.

This clone has a handful of counts. V gene TRBV19 combines with J gene TRBJ1-5; a weak D match, TRBD1 (6 bases). Per the germline V gene, CDR1 is LNHDA and CDR2 is SQIVND (reference sequence). V lost 6 bases and J lost 2, with 17 bases in between. The CDR3 loop spans 16 amino acids. CDR3 in amino acids: CASRHAGARGNQPQHF. The CDR3 nucleotides are TGTGCCAGTAGGCACGCGGGGGCGCGGGGCAATCAGCCCCAGCATTTT. Together with reference TRBV19 and TRBJ1-5, the CDR3 gives the full variable domain: DGGITQSPKYLFRKEGQNVTLSCEQNLNHDAMYWYRQDPGQGLRLIYYSQIVNDFQKGDIAEGYSVSREKKESFPLTVTSAQKNPTAFYLCASRHAGARGNQPQHFGDGTRLSIL.

The rearrangement links TRBV20-1 to TRBJ1-1; 7 bases match TRBD1. CDR3 length: 11 amino acids. Germline CDR1 DFQATT, CDR2 SNEGSKA (reference sequence). V was pared by 7 bases and J by 5 bases, with 4 bases of the junction left unmatched. The CDR3 reads CSVDRETEAFF. The DNA of the CDR3 is TGCAGTGTTGACAGGGAAACTGAAGCTTTCTTT.

This chain links TRBV5-4 with TRBJ2-5, with TRBD2 matching over 10 bases. This CDR3 is 17 amino acids long. Germline CDR1 is SGHNT and CDR2 is YYREEE (reference sequence). V lost 0 bases, J lost 5 bases, and 10 bases stayed unmatched. CDR3 sequence (DNA): TGTGCCAGCAGCTTGGAGAGCGGGAGGGTGCGGGGGGAGACCCAGTACTTC. It specifies CASSLESGRVRGETQYF.

The CDR3 reads CASSFLRSSNQPQHF. The CDR3, as DNA: TGTGCCAGCAGTTTCCTCCGGTCAAGCAATCAGCCCCAGCATTTT. The chain carries TRBV28 and TRBJ1-5; D gene unclear. CDR3 length equals 15 residues. Germline V CDR1 and CDR2: MDHEN, SYDVKM. Trimming removed 3 bases at V and 1 base at J, with 10 bases between.

The chain uses TRBV11-1 and TRBJ2-5, with TRBD2 matching 10 bases. V lost 5 bases, J lost 5 bases, and 11 bases stayed unmatched. From germline, CDR1 is SGHAT and CDR2 FQDESV (reference sequence). The CDR3 spans 16 residues. The CDR3 reads CASSPTLAGAGETQYF. CDR3 coding DNA: TGTGCCAGCAGCCCGACCCTAGCGGGAGCGGGGGAGACCCAGTACTTC.

J is TRBJ1-4 and V is TRBV30; a weak D match, TRBD1 (5 bases). CDR3 length equals 14 residues. The germline gives CDR1 GTSNPN, CDR2 SVGIG (reference sequence). V was clipped by 4 bases and J by 8 bases, with 17 bases between them. The CDR3 sequence is CAWTGSGGVEKLFF. The CDR3 nucleotides are TGTGCCTGGACAGGGAGCGGGGGAGTAGAAAAACTGTTTTTT.